This T cell receptor (beta chain) was recovered during a study of T cell changes during pregnancy in multiple sclerosis. Assay: immunoSEQ multiplex PCR; the TCRdb copy retains only in-frame clones and omits some. This table holds some 66,000 clones, roughly 90% found once. The specimen comprised CD8+ T cells from peripheral blood mononuclear cells, sampled before pregnancy. The TCR was taken from a female donor with multiple sclerosis, enrolled in a pregnancy study.

CDR3 in DNA: TGTGCCACCAGCAGAGCAGCGGGGAAAAGCACAGATACGCAGTATTTT. Its translation: CATSRAAGKSTDTQYF. This sequence joins TRBV15 and TRBJ2-3, with 7 bases matching TRBD2. The CDR3 length is 16 residues. Per the germline V gene, CDR1 is LNHNV and CDR2 is YYDKDF (reference sequence). J was trimmed by 0 bases and V by 1 base; bases with no gene match: 4.